This T cell receptor beta chain is drawn from a study of CDR3 diversity in severe acne. This clonotype was seen a handful of times. TCRdb redid the calling of the PCR reads with MiXCR, one entry per CDR3 protein. The profile shows about 84,000 distinct CDR3 sequences, 50% to 65% of them singletons. From germline, CDR1 is DFQATT and CDR2 SNEGSKA (reference sequence). V was cut by 5 bases and J by 5 bases, with 15 bases left in between. The length of the CDR3 is 13 residues. The source of this sequence is a male donor in good health, without acne. The sequenced material came from blood. The chain combines TRBV20-1 with TRBJ1-2; no definite D call. The CDR3 sequence: CSAPTSTWYGYTF. DNA of the CDR3: TGCAGTGCTCCGACATCTACGTGGTATGGCTACACCTTC.